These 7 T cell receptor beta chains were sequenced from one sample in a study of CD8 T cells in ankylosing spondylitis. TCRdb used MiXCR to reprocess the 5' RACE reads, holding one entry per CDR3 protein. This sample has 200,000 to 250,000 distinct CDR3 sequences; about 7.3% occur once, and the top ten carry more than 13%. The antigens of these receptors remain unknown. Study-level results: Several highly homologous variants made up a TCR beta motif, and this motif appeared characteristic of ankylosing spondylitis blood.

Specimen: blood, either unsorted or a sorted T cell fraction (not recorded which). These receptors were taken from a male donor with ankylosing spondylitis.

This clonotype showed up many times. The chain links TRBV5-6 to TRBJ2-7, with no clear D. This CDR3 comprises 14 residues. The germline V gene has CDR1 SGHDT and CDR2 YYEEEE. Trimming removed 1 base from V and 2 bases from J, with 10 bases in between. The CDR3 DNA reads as TGTGCCAGCAGCTTGACGCAGGCCCCCTACGAGCAGTACTTC. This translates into CASSLTQAPYEQYF.

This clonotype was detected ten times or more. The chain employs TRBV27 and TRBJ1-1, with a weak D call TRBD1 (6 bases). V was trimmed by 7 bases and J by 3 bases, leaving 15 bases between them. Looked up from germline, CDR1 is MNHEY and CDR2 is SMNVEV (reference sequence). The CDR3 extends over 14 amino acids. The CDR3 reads CASTHLRGDTEAFF. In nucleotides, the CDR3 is TGTGCCAGCACCCACTTGAGGGGGGACACTGAAGCTTTCTTT.

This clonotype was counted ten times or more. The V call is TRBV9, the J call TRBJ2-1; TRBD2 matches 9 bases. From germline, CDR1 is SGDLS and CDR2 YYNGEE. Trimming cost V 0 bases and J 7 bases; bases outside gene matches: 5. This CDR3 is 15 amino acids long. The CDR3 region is CASSVDSGRSNEQFF. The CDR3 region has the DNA TGTGCCAGCAGCGTAGATAGCGGGAGATCAAATGAGCAGTTCTTC.

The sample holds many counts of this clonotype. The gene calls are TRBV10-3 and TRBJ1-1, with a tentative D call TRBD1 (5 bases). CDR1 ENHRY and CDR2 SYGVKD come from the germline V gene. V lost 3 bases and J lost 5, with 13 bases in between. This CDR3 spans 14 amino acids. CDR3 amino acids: CAISDQRTWTEAFF. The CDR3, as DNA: TGTGCCATCAGTGATCAGAGGACATGGACTGAAGCTTTCTTT.

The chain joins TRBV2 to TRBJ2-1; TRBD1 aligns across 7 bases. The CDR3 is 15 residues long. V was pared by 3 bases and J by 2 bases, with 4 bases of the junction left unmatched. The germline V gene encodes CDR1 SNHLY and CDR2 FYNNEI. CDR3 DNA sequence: TGTGCCAGCAGTGAGCACAGGGGACCCTACAATGAGCAGTTCTTC. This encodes CASSEHRGPYNEQFF.

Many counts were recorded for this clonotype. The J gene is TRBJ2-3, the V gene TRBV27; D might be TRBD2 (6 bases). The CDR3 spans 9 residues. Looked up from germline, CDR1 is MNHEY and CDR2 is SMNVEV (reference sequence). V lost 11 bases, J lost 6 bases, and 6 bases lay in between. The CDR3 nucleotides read TGTGCCGCGGGGGATACGCAGTATTTT. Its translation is CAAGDTQYF.

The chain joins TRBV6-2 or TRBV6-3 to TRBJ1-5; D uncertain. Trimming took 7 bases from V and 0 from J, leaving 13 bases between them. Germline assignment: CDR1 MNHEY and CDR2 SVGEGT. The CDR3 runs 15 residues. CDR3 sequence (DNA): TGTGCCAGCAATCAGAGAACCTATAGCAATCAGCCCCAGCATTTT. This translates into CASNQRTYSNQPQHF.